This T cell receptor (beta chain) was obtained from a study of shared clonotypes between healthy human individuals. Genomic DNA from each subset was divided evenly over several immunoSEQ plates. Profiled with immunoSEQ multiplex PCR; TCRdb holds only in-frame clones, not every one. The sample has over a million clones; approximately 98.5% are singletons. Whole-study findings and limits: Despite large depth, rarefaction showed incomplete sorted-subset sequencing. Of the naive CD4 clonotypes, approximately 5% were shared across several donors.

Of note for this clone: Its antigen is undetermined.

Germline V gene lookup returns CDR1 SEHNR and CDR2 FQNEAQ (reference sequence). The CDR3 is 16 amino acids. The V end lost 0 bases, the J end lost 1 base, and 9 bases lay between the germline ends. A split of CD4+ cells into CD45RA+ naive and CD45RA-negative memory subsets was performed. Sequencing was done on a sample of naive CD4+ T cells sorted from blood. The subset: CD45RA+ positively selected. The rearrangement joins TRBV7-9 to TRBJ1-4, with D unresolved. The source of this sequence is a man aged 25-40 years in good health. The CDR3 reads CASSLAPGLTNEKLFF. CDR3 DNA sequence: TGTGCCAGCAGCTTAGCCCCAGGCTTAACTAATGAAAAACTGTTTTTT.